This T cell receptor (beta chain) was recorded in a study of shared clonotypes between healthy human individuals. Whole-study findings and limits: Represented genetic and exposure-history diversity was restricted by having few donors. All-four-donor shared clonotypes had higher generation probabilities than non-shared clonotypes did.

Naive CD8 cells, CD45RO-negative and positively selected for CCR7, excluded terminally differentiated effector memory CD45RA+ cells. CDR3 length: 18 residues. Germline V lookup: CDR1 MNHEY, CDR2 SMNVEV (reference sequence). The V and J ends lost 7 bases and 3 bases, in that order; junction bases with no gene match: 15. The deep-level immunoSEQ assay was used. The assay was immunoSEQ multiplex PCR, and TCRdb's table has in-frame clones only and misses some. The sample carries approximately 1.9 million clones, about 94% recorded once. A remark on this clone: What it binds is unknown.

The clonotype originates from a man younger than 35 in good health. Some clones in this sample may be carry-over from other donors' samples. The sequencing input was naive CD8+ T cells from PBMCs. This chain connects TRBV27 to TRBJ2-7; 13 bases line up with TRBD2. CDR3 nucleotide sequence: TGTGCCAGCAACCTAACGCCGGGACTAGCGGGAACAGGCTACGAGCAGTACTTC. Its protein product is CASNLTPGLAGTGYEQYF.